A single sample is the source of the 15 T cell receptor beta chains below, sequenced in a study of early T cells in non-severe SARS-CoV-2 infection (dated by TCRdb to about 2021). The protocol used for the library was 5' RACE. The reads were generated on a NextSeq 500. The public reads were run again by TCRdb, first through fastp at Q25 and then through MiXCR, and only productive beta chains were kept. Duplicate CDR3 protein sequences are folded into a single record with the most common DNA and genes. Present in this sample are under 70,000 distinct CDR3 sequences, 5.9% of which were seen just once. The ten largest clones represent roughly 3.5% of the sample. Source: whole blood, taken at baseline. The receptors here all came from an adult who was a healthcare worker with PCR-confirmed SARS-CoV-2 infection or an uninfected control (not recorded which).

This clonotype has at least ten counts. This sequence joins TRBV28 and TRBJ1-6, with a possible D match to TRBD1 (5 bases). V was trimmed by 3 bases and J by 10 bases, leaving 10 bases between them. This CDR3 comprises 13 residues. Germline loops: CDR1 MDHEN, CDR2 SYDVKM. In DNA form, the CDR3 reads TGTGCCAGCAGTTTCGGGGGTTGGTCACCCCTCCACTTT. The encoded protein is CASSFGGWSPLHF.

This clonotype was detected ten times or more. The CDR3 region is CASSPRAGHNYNEQFF. In nucleotides, the CDR3 is TGTGCCAGCAGTCCCCGAGCAGGACACAACTACAATGAGCAGTTCTTC. V and J are TRBV7-8 and TRBJ2-1; weak D call: TRBD1 (5 bases). V was clipped by 6 bases and J by 3 bases, with 18 bases between them. CDR1 SGHVS and CDR2 FQNEAQ come from the germline V gene. CDR3 length equals 16 residues.

This clonotype was recorded at least ten times. The V gene is TRBV5-4, the J gene TRBJ2-7; D remains unclear. The ends were cut back, 2 bases at V and 0 bases at J, with 9 bases in the middle. The germline CDR1 and CDR2 sequences are SGHNT and YYREEE (reference sequence). The length of the CDR3 is 14 residues. The CDR3 bases are TGTGCCAGCAGCTTAGACGGCAGCTCCTACGAGCAGTACTTC. Its translation is CASSLDGSSYEQYF.

The sample holds many counts of this clonotype. The CDR3, as DNA: TGCAGCGCCGGGAACCGAGGGGAGACCCAGTACTTC. Translating gives CSAGNRGETQYF. V usage is TRBV29-1 and J usage is TRBJ2-5, with D perhaps TRBD2 (5 bases). Germline lookup yields CDR1 SQVTM and CDR2 ANQGSEA. Trimming left V 7 bases short and J 5 bases short, with 14 bases between. This CDR3 has 12 residues.

This clonotype was seen many times. This CDR3 is CASRSTGRVTEAFF. The CDR3 DNA reads TGTGCCAGCAGGTCGACAGGGAGGGTTACTGAAGCTTTCTTT. The rearrangement joins TRBV14 to TRBJ1-1; 7 bases match TRBD1. Per germline, CDR1 SGHDN and CDR2 FVKESK. This CDR3 has 14 residues. V trimming: 6 bases; J trimming: 5 bases; junction bases outside the gene matches: 9.

The chain recombines TRBV12-3 or TRBV12-4 with TRBJ1-6; the match to TRBD1 covers 10 bases. The CDR3 spans 15 residues. The V gene end was trimmed by 6 bases and the J gene end by 7 bases; junction bases not matched to a gene: 6. CDR3 nucleotide sequence: TGTGCCAGCAGCCGGCGGGGACAGGGGAATTCACCCCTCCACTTT. Its protein product is CASSRRGQGNSPLHF.

This clonotype was found many times. The V call is TRBV29-1, the J call TRBJ1-1; TRBD1 matches at 7 bases. Germline CDR1 reads SQVTM; CDR2 reads ANQGSEA. The ends lost 5 bases at V and 0 bases at J; junction bases unmatched: 3. The CDR3 consists of 13 residues. The CDR3 nucleotides read TGCAGCGTTCAGACAGGGTTGAACACTGAAGCTTTCTTT. It specifies CSVQTGLNTEAFF. Full variable domain (rest looked up from reference TRBV29-1 and TRBJ1-1): SAVISQKPSRDICQRGTSLTIQCQVDSQVTMMFWYRQQPGQSLTLIATANQGSEATYESGFVIDKFPISRPNLTFSTLTVSNMSPEDSSIYLCSVQTGLNTEAFFGQGTRLTVV.

This clonotype was seen ten or more times. The rearrangement uses TRBV3-1 and TRBJ2-7, with D possibly TRBD2 on 5 matching bases. V lost 4 bases to trimming and J lost 2 bases, with 12 bases between them. The V gene's germline CDR1 is LGHDT and CDR2 YNNKEL (reference sequence). There are 14 residues in the CDR3. Here the CDR3 DNA reads TGTGCCAGCAGCCGCAACCCGGGGACCTACGAGCAGTACTTC. This translates into CASSRNPGTYEQYF.

The V call is TRBV12-3 or TRBV12-4, the J call TRBJ2-2; 8 positions match TRBD2. CDR3 length: 16 residues. J was trimmed by 1 base and V by 3 bases; bases with no gene match: 4. In nucleotides, the CDR3 is TGTGCCAGCAGTTTCGGCGGGAGGAGGAACACCGGGGAGCTGTTTTTT. Its translation is CASSFGGRRNTGELFF.

This clonotype was counted at least ten times. The rearrangement links TRBV7-7 to TRBJ2-5; no firm D call. Germline V CDR1 and CDR2: SSHAT, FNYEAQ (reference sequence). The CDR3 runs to 14 residues. V was cut by 3 bases and J by 7 bases, with 15 bases left in between. CDR3 coding DNA: TGTGCCAGCAGCTTGTTCACCGCCGAAGCGACCCAGTACTTC. This sequence encodes CASSLFTAEATQYF.

This clonotype was counted many times. The chain is built from TRBV28 and TRBJ2-6; D unresolved. Germline lookup yields CDR1 MDHEN and CDR2 SYDVKM. Deletions cut 6 bases from V and 0 bases from J, with 6 bases between. This CDR3 has 14 residues. The CDR3 sequence: CASRSPSGANVLTF. In DNA, the CDR3 is TGTGCCAGCAGAAGCCCCTCTGGGGCCAACGTCCTGACTTTC.

This clonotype was detected ten times or more. This rearrangement joins TRBV5-5 to TRBJ2-1, with 7 bases matching TRBD2. The CDR3 has 14 amino acids. Trimming cost V 1 base and J 7 bases; bases outside gene matches: 5. Looked up from germline, CDR1 is SGHKS and CDR2 is YYEKEE (reference sequence). The CDR3 nucleotides are TGTGCCAGCAGCTTGAGAAGGGGAGGGAATGAGCAGTTCTTC. Translation: CASSLRRGGNEQFF.

This clonotype was found many times. The J gene is TRBJ2-5, the V gene TRBV6-5; weak D call: TRBD1 (6 bases). V was clipped by 7 bases and J by 7 bases, with 19 bases between them. This CDR3 has 14 residues. Germline CDR1 reads MNHEY; CDR2 reads SVGAGI. The CDR3 coding sequence is TGTGCCAGCAAAGGGGGACCAGGCCACGGGACCCAGTACTTC. Protein product: CASKGGPGHGTQYF.

This clonotype has just one count. The V gene is TRBV5-1, the J gene TRBJ2-3, with TRBD1 matching over 7 bases. The germline V gene has CDR1 SGHRS and CDR2 YFSETQ. Unmatched junction bases numbered 10, after V lost 8 bases and J lost 1 base. The CDR3 covers 15 residues. CDR3 nucleotide sequence: TGCGCCAGGAAGCAAGGGACAGCCGGCACAGATACGCAGTATTTT. As protein: CARKQGTAGTDTQYF.

This clonotype was seen at least ten times. This chain connects TRBV10-3 to TRBJ2-1; D not resolved. Looked up from germline, CDR1 is ENHRY and CDR2 is SYGVKD. Trimming left V 0 bases short and J 0 bases short, with 6 bases between. This CDR3 has 15 residues. The CDR3 protein is CAISESGSSYNEQFF. CDR3 nucleotides: TGTGCCATCAGTGAGTCCGGCAGCTCCTACAATGAGCAGTTCTTC.